This entry is about one TCR beta chain. What it binds is not known. TCRdb's table, derived via immunoSEQ multiplex PCR, lists solely in-frame clones and lacks some. Of 160,000 or so clones in the sample, 88% were seen once. Germline loops: CDR1 MDHEN, CDR2 SYDVKM. The CDR3 length is 17 residues. J was trimmed by 0 bases and V by 3 bases; bases with no gene match: 5. This entry comes from a study of T cell responses to AZD1222 COVID-19 vaccine. Study findings and constraints: Within unmutated variant regions lay the reported targets of nearly half of spike-specific TCRs. The donor group comprised mostly white British people and more females; the analysis possibly underestimated clonal diversity. Spike-specific TCR breadth and depth rose after two AZD1222 doses.

This material consisted of peripheral blood, taken on day 0 of AZD1222 vaccination. This clonotype originated in an adult in good health. The chain has TRBV28 and TRBJ2-2; 9 bases match TRBD1. The CDR3 sequence: CASSFPRTGANTGELFF. The CDR3 DNA sequence: TGTGCCAGCAGTTTCCCCCGGACAGGGGCGAACACCGGGGAGCTGTTTTTT.